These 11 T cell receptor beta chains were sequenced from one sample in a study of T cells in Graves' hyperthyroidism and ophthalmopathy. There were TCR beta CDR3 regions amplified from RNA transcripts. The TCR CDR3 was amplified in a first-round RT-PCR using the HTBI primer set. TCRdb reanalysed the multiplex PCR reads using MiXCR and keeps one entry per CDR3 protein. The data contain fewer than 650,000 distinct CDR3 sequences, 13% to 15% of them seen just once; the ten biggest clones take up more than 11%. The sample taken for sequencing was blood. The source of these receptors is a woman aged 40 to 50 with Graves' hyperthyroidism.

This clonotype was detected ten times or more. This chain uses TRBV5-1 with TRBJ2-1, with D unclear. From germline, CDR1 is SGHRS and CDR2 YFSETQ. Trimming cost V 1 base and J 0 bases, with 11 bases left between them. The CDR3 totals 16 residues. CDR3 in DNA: TGCGCCAGCAGCTTGTCTTGGGGAAGCTCCTACAATGAGCAGTTCTTC. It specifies CASSLSWGSSYNEQFF.

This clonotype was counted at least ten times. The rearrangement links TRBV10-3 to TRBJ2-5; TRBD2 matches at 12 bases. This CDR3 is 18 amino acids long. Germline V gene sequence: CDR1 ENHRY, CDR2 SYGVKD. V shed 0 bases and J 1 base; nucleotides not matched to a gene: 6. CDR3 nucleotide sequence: TGTGCCATCAGTGAGTCTATCCGACTAGCGGGAGCCCAAGAGACCCAGTACTTC. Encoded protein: CAISESIRLAGAQETQYF.

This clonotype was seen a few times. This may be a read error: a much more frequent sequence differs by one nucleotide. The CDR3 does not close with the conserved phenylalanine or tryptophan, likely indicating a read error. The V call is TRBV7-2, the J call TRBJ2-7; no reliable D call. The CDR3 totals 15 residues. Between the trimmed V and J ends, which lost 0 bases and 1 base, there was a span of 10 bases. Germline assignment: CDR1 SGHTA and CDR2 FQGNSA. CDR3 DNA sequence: TGTGCCAGCAGCTTAGCAATCGACTGGTCCTACGAGCAGTACTTA. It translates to CASSLAIDWSYEQYL.

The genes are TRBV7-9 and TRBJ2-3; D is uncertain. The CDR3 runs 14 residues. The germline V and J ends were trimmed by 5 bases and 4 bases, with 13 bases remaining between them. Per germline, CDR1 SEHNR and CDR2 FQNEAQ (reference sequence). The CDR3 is CASSEVRFPDTQYF. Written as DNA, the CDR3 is TGTGCCAGCAGCGAGGTCCGGTTCCCAGATACGCAGTATTTT. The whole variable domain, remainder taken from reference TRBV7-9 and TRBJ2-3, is DTGVSQNPRHKITKRGQNVTFRCDPISEHNRLYWYRQTLGQGPEFLTYFQNEAQLEKSRLLSDRFSAERPKGSFSTLEIQRTEQGDSAMYLCASSEVRFPDTQYFGPGTRLTVL.

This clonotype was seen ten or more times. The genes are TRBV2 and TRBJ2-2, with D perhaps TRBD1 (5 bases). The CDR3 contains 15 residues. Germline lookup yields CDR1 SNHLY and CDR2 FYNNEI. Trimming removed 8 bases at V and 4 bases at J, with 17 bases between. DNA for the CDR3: TGTGCCAGCGACCCACGGACATCCCTCACCGGGGAGCTGTTTTTT. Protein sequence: CASDPRTSLTGELFF.

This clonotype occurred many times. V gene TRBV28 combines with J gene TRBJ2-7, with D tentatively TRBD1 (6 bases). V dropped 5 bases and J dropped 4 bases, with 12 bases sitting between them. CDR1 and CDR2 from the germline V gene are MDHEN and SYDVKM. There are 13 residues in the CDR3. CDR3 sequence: CASSQSDRYEQYF. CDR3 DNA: TGTGCCAGCAGTCAATCGGACAGATACGAGCAGTACTTC.

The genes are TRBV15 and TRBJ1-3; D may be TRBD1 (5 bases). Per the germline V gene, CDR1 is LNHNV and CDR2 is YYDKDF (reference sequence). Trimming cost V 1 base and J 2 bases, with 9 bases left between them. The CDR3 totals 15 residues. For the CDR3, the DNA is TGTGCCACCAGCAGAGTCGGGGCGCCTGGAAACACCATATATTTT. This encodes CATSRVGAPGNTIYF.

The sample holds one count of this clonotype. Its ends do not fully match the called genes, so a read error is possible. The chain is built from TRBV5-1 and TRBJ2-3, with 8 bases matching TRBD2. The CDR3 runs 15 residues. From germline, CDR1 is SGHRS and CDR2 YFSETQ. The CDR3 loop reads CASSLTGGPLNTQYF. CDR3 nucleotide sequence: TGTGCCAGCAGCTTGACGGGAGGGCCTTTGAATACGCAGTATTTT.

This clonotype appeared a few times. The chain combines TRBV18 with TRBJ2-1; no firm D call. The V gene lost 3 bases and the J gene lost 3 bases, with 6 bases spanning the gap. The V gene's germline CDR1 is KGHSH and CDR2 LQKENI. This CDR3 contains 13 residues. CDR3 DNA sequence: TGTGCCAGCTCACCCCTAGACTACAATGAGCAGTTCTTC. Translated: CASSPLDYNEQFF. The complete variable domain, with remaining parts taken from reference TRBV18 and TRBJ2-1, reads NAGVMQNPRHLVRRRGQEARLRCSPMKGHSHVYWYRQLPEEGLKFMVYLQKENIIDESGMPKERFSAEFPKEGPSILRIQQVVRGDSAAYFCASSPLDYNEQFFGPGTRLTVL.

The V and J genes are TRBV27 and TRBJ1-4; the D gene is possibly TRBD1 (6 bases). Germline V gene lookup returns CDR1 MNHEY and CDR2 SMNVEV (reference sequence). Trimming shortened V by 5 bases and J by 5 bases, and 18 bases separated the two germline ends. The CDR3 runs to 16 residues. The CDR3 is CASSTTPTGRNEKLFF. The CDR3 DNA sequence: TGTGCCAGCAGTACGACCCCGACAGGCCGGAATGAAAAACTGTTTTTT.

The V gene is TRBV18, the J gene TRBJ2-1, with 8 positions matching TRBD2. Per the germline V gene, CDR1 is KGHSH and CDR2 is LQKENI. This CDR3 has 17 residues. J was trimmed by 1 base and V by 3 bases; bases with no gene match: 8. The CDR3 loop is CASSPLSGRRSYNEQFF. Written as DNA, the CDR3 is TGTGCCAGCTCACCCTTGAGCGGGAGAAGGTCCTACAATGAGCAGTTCTTC.